Following are 11 T cell receptor beta chains from one sample sequenced in a study of OX40 agonist ivuxolimab in advanced cancers. Data came from immunoSEQ multiplex PCR; TCRdb stores just in-frame clones and leaves some out. The sample carries tens of thousands of clones, about nine tenths recorded once. The sample consisted of CD4+ or CD8+ T cells sorted from blood, taken in a trial of the OX40 agonist ivuxolimab. Receptor source: an adult with an advanced solid tumor such as melanoma, head and neck, liver or kidney cancer.

This chain uses TRBV7-9 with TRBJ1-4; unclear D gene. The length of the CDR3 is 13 residues. Germline V gives CDR1 SEHNR, CDR2 FQNEAQ (reference sequence). The ends were cut back, 3 bases at V and 7 bases at J, with 9 bases in the middle. Here the CDR3 reads CASSLPDLEKLFF. DNA for the CDR3: TGTGCCAGCAGCTTGCCCGACCTTGAAAAACTGTTTTTT.

The rearrangement joins TRBV5-4 to TRBJ1-2, with 9 positions matching TRBD1. With V trimmed by 0 bases and J by 7 bases, 4 bases remained unmatched. The germline gives CDR1 SGHNT, CDR2 YYREEE (reference sequence). CDR3 length: 14 residues. As DNA, the CDR3 is TGTGCCAGCAGCTTGGATCGACAGGGGGTTGGCTACACCTTC. Encoded protein: CASSLDRQGVGYTF.

The chain is built from TRBV7-9 and TRBJ1-4; D ambiguous. V was pared by 0 bases and J by 5 bases, with 22 bases between. Germline V gene lookup returns CDR1 SEHNR and CDR2 FQNEAQ (reference sequence). This CDR3 has 19 residues. The CDR3 DNA reads TGTGCCAGCAGCTTAGCCCAAGTCACCTGGGATGCTCAAAATGAAAAACTGTTTTTT. It is translated as CASSLAQVTWDAQNEKLFF.

V is TRBV10-1 and J is TRBJ1-4; no firm D call. CDR3 length: 15 residues. Trimming took 6 bases from V and 4 from J, leaving 15 bases between them. The germline gives CDR1 WNHNN, CDR2 SYGVQD (reference sequence). In nucleotides, the CDR3 is TGCGCCAGCAGCGATCTCCGGGAGGATAATGAAAAACTGTTTTTT. This sequence encodes CASSDLREDNEKLFF.

The genes are TRBV5-6 and TRBJ1-1; TRBD1 matches at 7 bases. The CDR3 has 13 amino acids. Germline V gives CDR1 SGHDT, CDR2 YYEEEE. Trimming cost V 4 bases and J 12 bases; bases outside gene matches: 12. The CDR3 nucleotides read TGTGCCAGCAGCCCAGGGGGTCTCCAGCGCCCTTTCTTT. Translating gives CASSPGGLQRPFF.

This rearrangement joins TRBV5-6 to TRBJ1-1; D call uncertain. Looked up from germline, CDR1 is SGHDT and CDR2 is YYEEEE. The CDR3 runs to 11 residues. Trimming took off 0 bases at V and 5 bases at J, with 2 bases between the two ends. The CDR3 protein is CASSLGTEAFF. CDR3 nucleotide sequence: TGTGCCAGCAGCTTGGGTACTGAAGCTTTCTTT.

V usage is TRBV4-1 and J usage is TRBJ2-3; perhaps TRBD1 as D (5 bases). CDR3 size: 16 residues. With 4 bases removed from V and 4 bases from J, the gap between germline ends came to 18 bases. Germline-derived CDR1 and CDR2 are MGHRA and YSYEKL. In DNA, the CDR3 is TGCGCCAGCAGCCCCTACCCGCAGGGATCGGCAGATACGCAGTATTTT. It specifies CASSPYPQGSADTQYF.

This rearrangement joins TRBV7-3 to TRBJ1-2, with 7 bases aligning to TRBD1. This CDR3 is 15 amino acids long. Trimming at V came to 4 bases and at J to 8 bases, leaving 13 bases not matched to a gene. Germline assignment: CDR1 SGHTA and CDR2 FQGTGA. CDR3 DNA: TGTGCCAGCAGCTCCCCTGGGGACAGCCCAGAGGGCTACACCTTC. Its protein is CASSSPGDSPEGYTF.

This clone was observed a few times. In the same sample, other DNA sequences code for this CDR3. The rearrangement uses TRBV27 and TRBJ1-1, with D tentatively TRBD1 (5 bases). The CDR3 contains 12 residues. Germline loops: CDR1 MNHEY, CDR2 SMNVEV (reference sequence). V was cut by 6 bases and J by 4 bases, with 9 bases left in between. CDR3 sequence (DNA): TGTGCCAGCAGGACGGGGGGCACTGAAGCTTTCTTT. Encoded protein: CASRTGGTEAFF.

The chain's CDR3 is CASSMDEDSSTDTQYF. CDR3 coding DNA: TGTGCCAGTAGTATGGATGAAGATTCTAGCACAGATACGCAGTATTTT. The chain uses TRBV19 and TRBJ2-3; no reliable D call. CDR1 and CDR2 (germline): LNHDA, SQIVND (reference sequence). Trimming removed 3 bases at V and 0 bases at J, with 13 bases between. CDR3 length: 16 amino acids.

The chain uses TRBV27 and TRBJ2-2; D remains unclear. The CDR3 totals 17 residues. V lost 0 bases, J lost 1 base, and 12 bases lay in between. CDR1 and CDR2 from the germline V gene are MNHEY and SMNVEV (reference sequence). The CDR3 DNA reads TGTGCCAGCAGTTTATCGAGTTACAGTCAGAACACCGGGGAGCTGTTTTTT. As protein: CASSLSSYSQNTGELFF.